A selection of T cell receptor beta chains follows, all from one sample in a study of cytomegalovirus exposure and HLA in healthy donors. TCRdb keeps only in-frame clones here, not all; method: immunoSEQ multiplex PCR. The data contain roughly 150,000 clones, more than 70% of them singletons. The sequenced sample was PBMCs. All receptors derive from a man between 18 and 35 years old in good health and CMV-seronegative. Both conserved end residues are part of each CDR3. D genes are given only for firm matches. A clone size is listed for some rows: how often the clone was seen (once, few, many), or a class if it is expanded.

TRBV2,TRBJ2-1,.,.,TGTGCCAGCCGGCGGGTAGCCGGGAATGAGCAGTTCTTC,CASRRVAGNEQFF
TRBV27,TRBJ2-5,.,.,TGTGCCAGCAGTTCCACTTGGACAGCCCAAGAGACCCAGTACTTC,CASSSTWTAQETQYF
TRBV6-5,TRBJ2-1,.,.,TGTGCCAGCAGTGTATACAATGAGCAGTTCTTC,CASSVYNEQFF
TRBV4-2,TRBJ2-5,TRBD2,.,TGTGCCAGCAGCCAGGACCTGGGACTAGCGGGAGAGACCCAGTACTTC,CASSQDLGLAGETQYF
TRBV6-1,TRBJ1-3,.,.,TGTGCCAGCAGCCCCGGACAAGCTGGAAACACCATATATTTT,CASSPGQAGNTIYF
TRBV11-2,TRBJ2-1,.,.,TGTGCCAGCAGCTTACACAGAATCTACAATGAGCAGTTCTTC,CASSLHRIYNEQFF
TRBV19,TRBJ1-1,.,.,TGTGCCAGCGGGTCGAAGAGGGCGAACACTGAAGCTTTCTTT,CASGSKRANTEAFF
TRBV2,TRBJ2-1,TRBD2,.,TGTGCCAGCAGGGTACTAGCGGGAGTATCCAATGAGCAGTTCTTC,CASRVLAGVSNEQFF
TRBV10-1,TRBJ1-1,.,.,TGCGCCAGCACCCGGGGAGGGACGAACACTGAAGCTTTCTTT,CASTRGGTNTEAFF
TRBV7-2,TRBJ2-1,.,.,TGTGCCAGCAGCTTAGTTGGGGGCGACAATGAGCAGTTCTTC,CASSLVGGDNEQFF
TRBV27,TRBJ1-2,.,.,TGTGCCAGCAGTCTACTTACGGCAGGGAACTATGGCTACACCTTC,CASSLLTAGNYGYTF
TRBV5-1,TRBJ2-1,.,.,TGCGCCAGCAGCCCCCTAGCAACAACTGGCAATGAGCAGTTCTTC,CASSPLATTGNEQFF
TRBV7-6,TRBJ2-7,.,once,TGTGCCAGCAGCTTAGCGGGATACGGGGACGAGCAGTACTTC,CASSLAGYGDEQYF
TRBV4-3,TRBJ2-3,.,.,TGCGCCAGCAGCCAAGAAGGGACACTGAGACCCGAAGATACGCAGTATTTT,CASSQEGTLRPEDTQYF
TRBV2,TRBJ1-4,.,once,TGTGCCAGCAGTGCCCGGAGGTCAACTAATGAAAAACTGTTTTTT,CASSARRSTNEKLFF
TRBV4-2,TRBJ1-5,TRBD1,.,TGTGCCAGCAGCCAAGATGGCCCCCGACAGGGGATACAGCCCCAGCATTTT,CASSQDGPRQGIQPQHF
TRBV28,TRBJ2-7,.,.,TGTGCCAGCAGTTCGGCAGGGAACTACGAGCAGTACTTC,CASSSAGNYEQYF